In its sample, the clone carrying this TCR beta chain was seen a few times. Clones were read by immunoSEQ multiplex PCR, and TCRdb kept only the in-frame ones, dropping some. The sample contains fewer than 90,000 clones, roughly 80% of which appear only once. Germline V gene data show CDR1 as ENHRY and CDR2 as SYGVKD. V shed 7 bases, J shed 7 bases, and the junction held 4 bases outside the gene matches. This CDR3 is 13 amino acids long. The source of the sample is a study of blood T cell repertoires in COVID-19. The rearrangement uses TRBV10-3 and TRBJ1-6, with 7 bases lining up with TRBD1. Sequenced material: peripheral blood. This TCR was recovered from a woman aged 50 to 65 with acute or convalescent COVID-19. The CDR3 spells CAINGQANSPLHF. CDR3 nucleotides: TGTGCCATCAACGGACAGGCGAATTCACCCCTCCACTTT.